What follows are 21 T cell receptor beta chains derived from one specimen sequenced in a study of blood T cell repertoires in COVID-19. Repertoires were generated with immunoSEQ multiplex PCR, while TCRdb's copy carries only in-frame clones and drops some. The table records approximately 160,000 clones, 76% of them present only once. Sequencing was performed on peripheral blood. The receptors shown here come from a woman over 75 with acute or convalescent COVID-19.

The rearrangement links TRBV6-6 to TRBJ1-3; perhaps TRBD1 as D (5 bases). The V gene's germline CDR1 is MNHNY and CDR2 SVGAGI (reference sequence). The CDR3 length is 16 residues. V lost 4 bases and J 0 bases, leaving 13 bases between the germline ends. CDR3 protein: CASSWGVKSSGNTIYF. CDR3 coding DNA: TGTGCCAGCAGTTGGGGGGTAAAGAGCTCTGGAAACACCATATATTTT.

This clone appeared a single time. This sequence joins TRBV19 and TRBJ2-5; TRBD1 is a possible D gene (6 bases). The V end lost 5 bases, the J end lost 2 bases, and 12 bases lay between the germline ends. Germline V gene data show CDR1 as LNHDA and CDR2 as SQIVND (reference sequence). The CDR3 has 14 residues. CDR3 bases: TGTGCCAGTAGTTACAGGGCCACGCAAGAGACCCAGTACTTC. Translating gives CASSYRATQETQYF.

The chain is built from TRBV3-1 (or the pseudogene TRBV3-2) and TRBJ2-1; 9 bases are a match to TRBD2. Germline loops: CDR1 LGHDT, CDR2 YNNKEL (reference sequence). Trimming took 1 base from V and 4 from J; bases not matched to a gene: 11. The CDR3 is made up of 18 amino acids. The CDR3 here is CASSQGPPGAGGYNEQFF. The CDR3 bases are TGTGCCAGCAGCCAAGGCCCCCCGGGGGCGGGAGGGTACAATGAGCAGTTCTTC.

This chain uses TRBV19 with TRBJ1-2; D perhaps matches TRBD1 (6 bases). Germline loops: CDR1 LNHDA, CDR2 SQIVND (reference sequence). CDR3 length: 13 residues. V lost 7 bases and J lost 10, with 19 bases in between. CDR3 in amino acids: CASTPDRPLAYTF. The CDR3 DNA reads TGTGCCAGTACCCCCGACAGGCCCTTAGCCTACACCTTC.

DNA of the CDR3: TGTGCCAGTAGTAGGGGGGACAGGGGAAAGAACACTGAAGCTTTCTTT. Translation gives CASSRGDRGKNTEAFF. The rearrangement joins TRBV19 to TRBJ1-1; 10 nucleotides line up with TRBD1. Germline trimming cut 4 bases from V and 1 base from J; bases unmatched to any gene: 6. Germline V gives CDR1 LNHDA, CDR2 SQIVND (reference sequence). This CDR3 is built from 16 residues.

The J gene is TRBJ1-1, the V gene TRBV11-2; 8 bases map to TRBD1. Per germline, CDR1 SGHAT and CDR2 FQNNGV. The CDR3 spans 13 residues. The V segment lost 3 bases and the J segment 4 bases; nucleotides outside the gene matches: 1. The CDR3 nucleotides are TGTGCCAGCAGCTTTACAGGGGGCACTGAAGCTTTCTTT. Translation: CASSFTGGTEAFF.

This clone was counted a few times. The chain is built from TRBV29-1 and TRBJ2-2; D unclear. Trimming cost V 7 bases and J 5 bases, with 11 bases left between them. Germline V gene sequence: CDR1 SQVTM, CDR2 ANQGSEA. The CDR3 extends over 12 amino acids. CDR3 protein: CSANLPTGELFF. CDR3 coding DNA: TGCAGCGCCAACCTACCAACCGGGGAGCTGTTTTTT.

The chain couples TRBV6-1 to TRBJ1-2; D perhaps matches TRBD1 (6 bases). V was clipped by 2 bases and J by 2 bases, with 15 bases between them. Germline V gene sequence: CDR1 MNHNS, CDR2 SASEGT. The CDR3 covers 16 residues. The CDR3 region is CASSERGGPYNYGYTF. The CDR3, as DNA: TGTGCCAGCAGTGAAAGAGGGGGACCCTACAACTATGGCTACACCTTC.

The chain links TRBV6-2 or TRBV6-3 to TRBJ2-5; 7 nucleotides align to TRBD2. The V segment lost 7 bases and the J segment 9 bases; nucleotides outside the gene matches: 17. Germline V gives CDR1 MNHEY, CDR2 SVGEGT. The CDR3 spans 15 residues. The CDR3 DNA follows: TGTGCCAGCATCCCAAATTGGGGACCCCGGGGGGCCCAGTACTTC. Its translation: CASIPNWGPRGAQYF.

This rearrangement joins TRBV30 to TRBJ1-2; D remains ambiguous. V was pared by 0 bases and J by 10 bases, with 12 bases between. Germline V gene lookup returns CDR1 GTSNPN and CDR2 SVGIG (reference sequence). The CDR3 length is 12 residues. CDR3 bases: TGTGCCTGGAGTGTCGGTGACAAGACCTACACCTTC. Residues: CAWSVGDKTYTF.

The chain employs TRBV6-2 or TRBV6-3 and TRBJ2-7; 8 bases line up with TRBD1. The trim removed 6 bases at V and 9 bases at J, leaving 7 bases unmatched. CDR1 MNHEY and CDR2 SVGEGT come from the germline V gene. The CDR3 is 12 amino acids. This CDR3 reads CASSPDREGQYF. Here the CDR3 DNA reads TGTGCCAGCAGCCCGGACAGGGAAGGGCAGTACTTC.

The rearrangement links TRBV18 to TRBJ1-6, with 7 bases aligning to TRBD1. The CDR3 is 16 amino acids. J gave up 6 bases and V 2 bases, and 7 bases lay outside the gene matches. Germline V CDR1 and CDR2: KGHSH, LQKENI. The CDR3 region is CASSPNAGGGNSPLHF. CDR3 nucleotides: TGTGCCAGCTCACCAAACGCAGGGGGAGGTAATTCACCCCTCCACTTT.

The chain links TRBV11-2 to TRBJ2-1; D call uncertain. Germline V gene lookup returns CDR1 SGHAT and CDR2 FQNNGV. The CDR3 has 13 amino acids. The germline V and J ends were trimmed by 6 bases and 3 bases, with 9 bases remaining between them. Written as DNA, the CDR3 is TGTGCCAGCAGTACAGATGGCTACAATGAGCAGTTCTTC. Protein sequence: CASSTDGYNEQFF. The full variable domain, in which reference TRBV11-2 and TRBJ2-1 provide the parts outside the CDR3, is EAGVAQSPRYKIIEKRQSVAFWCNPISGHATLYWYQQILGQGPKLLIQFQNNGVVDDSQLPKDRFSAERLKGVDSTLKIQPAKLEDSAVYLCASSTDGYNEQFFGPGTRLTVL.

The chain is built from TRBV3-1 (or the pseudogene TRBV3-2) and TRBJ1-5; D remains ambiguous. Germline CDR1 LGHDT, CDR2 YNNKEL (reference sequence). The CDR3 runs 12 residues. V was shortened by 1 base and J by 9 bases, with 7 bases between the two germline ends. This CDR3 is CASSQGRRPQHF. The CDR3 DNA sequence: TGTGCCAGCAGCCAAGGTCGTCGGCCCCAGCATTTT.

The chain couples TRBV7-3 to TRBJ2-3; 9 bases fit TRBD2. V lost 5 bases, J lost 2 bases, and 8 bases stayed unmatched. This CDR3 spans 16 amino acids. Germline values: CDR1 SGHTA, CDR2 FQGTGA. CDR3 DNA: TGTGCCAGCAGCACCTCCCGCGGGGGGGCCACAGATACGCAGTATTTT. It translates to CASSTSRGGATDTQYF.

The chain employs TRBV6-2 or TRBV6-3 and TRBJ1-1; D perhaps matches TRBD1 (5 bases). There are 15 residues in the CDR3. Trimming shortened V by 5 bases and J by 1 base, and 14 bases separated the two germline ends. Germline CDR1 MNHEY, CDR2 SVGEGT. The CDR3 DNA sequence: TGTGCCAGCAGTCCCAGGGCGGTGACGAACACTGAAGCTTTCTTT. As protein: CASSPRAVTNTEAFF.

The CDR3 nucleotides are TGTGCCAGCAGGGCAACAGGGGTCGGGGGCTACACCTTC. Its translation: CASRATGVGGYTF. The genes are TRBV6-5 and TRBJ1-2; 7 nucleotides agree with TRBD1. This CDR3 is 13 amino acids long. V dropped 6 bases and J dropped 8; count of bases not matched to a gene: 9. Germline values: CDR1 MNHEY, CDR2 SVGAGI.

CDR3 sequence (DNA): TGTGCCAGCAGGACAGACAGGGTAGTGGGGAATCAGCCCCAGCATTTT. Protein product: CASRTDRVVGNQPQHF. This chain joins TRBV5-6 and TRBJ1-5, with TRBD1 matching 7 bases. The junction had 12 bases not matched to a gene; V was cut back by 5 bases and J by 4 bases. The CDR3 consists of 16 residues. CDR1 is SGHDT and CDR2 is YYEEEE in the germline V gene. The variable domain in full, with the rest retrieved from reference TRBV5-6 and TRBJ1-5, is DAGVTQSPTHLIKTRGQQVTLRCSPKSGHDTVSWYQQALGQGPQFIFQYYEEEERQRGNFPDRFSGHQFPNYSSELNVNALLLGDSALYLCASRTDRVVGNQPQHFGDGTRLSIL.

The V gene is TRBV11-2, the J gene TRBJ1-4, with 9 bases fitting TRBD1. Germline CDR1 SGHAT, CDR2 FQNNGV. J lost 6 bases, V lost 0 bases, and 5 bases had no gene match. This CDR3 spans 16 amino acids. The CDR3 DNA is TGTGCCAGCAGCTTAGATAGACAGGGGGACGATGAAAAACTGTTTTTT. Its translation is CASSLDRQGDDEKLFF.

A single count supports this clone. V and J are TRBV3-1 (or the pseudogene TRBV3-2) and TRBJ2-5; 9 nucleotides line up with TRBD2. This CDR3 has 14 amino acids. Germline CDR1 reads LGHDT; CDR2 reads YNNKEL (reference sequence). After removal of 5 bases from V and 2 bases from J, the junction contained 3 bases not matched to a gene. DNA of the CDR3: TGTGCCAGCAGCATCCTAGCGGGGCAAGAGACCCAGTACTTC. This gives the protein CASSILAGQETQYF.

The chain couples TRBV5-1 to TRBJ1-3, with D perhaps matching TRBD1 (5 bases). The CDR3 totals 14 residues. Trimming removed 3 bases at V and 6 bases at J, with 13 bases between. Germline V lookup: CDR1 SGHRS, CDR2 YFSETQ. The CDR3 loop is CASSSSREINTIYF. CDR3 DNA sequence: TGCGCCAGCAGCTCGTCCAGGGAAATAAACACCATATATTTT.